The 30 T cell receptor beta chains given below trace back to one sample, sequenced in a study of blood T cell repertoires in COVID-19. Profiling relied on immunoSEQ multiplex PCR, and the TCRdb table lists in-frame clones only, not all of them. The profile shows about 250,000 clones, around 82% of them singletons. Sequencing was performed on peripheral blood. These receptors came from a man older than 75 with acute or convalescent COVID-19.

V and J are TRBV28 and TRBJ2-1; D perhaps matches TRBD1 (5 bases). V dropped 4 bases and J dropped 7 bases, with 14 bases sitting between them. The CDR3 is 14 amino acids. Per the germline V gene, CDR1 is MDHEN and CDR2 is SYDVKM. CDR3 sequence reads: CASSSPVTANEQFF. CDR3 nucleotide sequence: TGTGCCAGCAGTTCCCCCGTGACAGCGAATGAGCAGTTCTTC.

The chain employs TRBV5-6 and TRBJ2-2; 12 nucleotides match TRBD1. Trimming removed 4 bases from V and 1 base from J; junction bases left unmatched: 2. This CDR3 is built from 16 residues. Germline CDR1 reads SGHDT; CDR2 reads YYEEEE. The CDR3 spells CASSRDRGRNTGELFF. As DNA, the CDR3 is TGTGCCAGCAGCAGGGACAGGGGGCGGAACACCGGGGAGCTGTTTTTT.

The rearrangement joins TRBV29-1 to TRBJ2-3, with a possible D match to TRBD2 (6 bases). V was trimmed by 3 bases and J by 4 bases, leaving 11 bases between them. This CDR3 contains 13 residues. The germline CDR1 and CDR2 sequences are SQVTM and ANQGSEA. This CDR3 is CSVDAGGSDTQYF. The CDR3 nucleotides are TGCAGCGTTGACGCCGGGGGTTCAGATACGCAGTATTTT.

The rearrangement uses TRBV20-1 and TRBJ2-7; no firm D call. With 4 bases removed from V and 2 bases from J, the gap between germline ends came to 12 bases. Germline V gives CDR1 DFQATT, CDR2 SNEGSKA (reference sequence). CDR3 length equals 13 residues. The chain's CDR3 is CSAIDPNAYEQYF. CDR3 DNA: TGCAGTGCTATTGACCCAAATGCCTACGAGCAGTACTTC.

The rearrangement links TRBV10-1 to TRBJ2-7, with 9 bases identical to TRBD2. The CDR3 length is 15 residues. Germline V gives CDR1 WNHNN, CDR2 SYGVQD (reference sequence). J gave up 5 bases and V 3 bases, and 8 bases lay outside the gene matches. CDR3 sequence: CASSDAASGANEQYF. CDR3 nucleotides: TGCGCCAGCAGTGACGCGGCTAGCGGGGCTAACGAGCAGTACTTC.

The rearrangement joins TRBV9 to TRBJ1-6, with 9 bases identical to TRBD1. The CDR3 has 16 residues. The germline V gene has CDR1 SGDLS and CDR2 YYNGEE. With 0 bases clipped from V and 9 bases from J, the junction kept 7 bases outside the gene matches. CDR3 coding DNA: TGTGCCAGCAGCGTAGAACCGGGACAGGGTTTTTCACCCCTCCACTTT. Its translation: CASSVEPGQGFSPLHF.

V and J are TRBV7-9 and TRBJ2-5, with D maybe TRBD1 (5 bases). Germline V gene data show CDR1 as SEHNR and CDR2 as FQNEAQ (reference sequence). Trimming stripped 4 bases from V and 4 bases from J, with 7 bases between. The CDR3 contains 12 residues. The CDR3 loop is CASSWGGETQYF. CDR3 sequence (DNA): TGTGCCAGCAGCTGGGGCGGAGAGACCCAGTACTTC. Full variable domain (rest looked up from reference TRBV7-9 and TRBJ2-5): DTGVSQNPRHKITKRGQNVTFRCDPISEHNRLYWYRQTLGQGPEFLTYFQNEAQLEKSRLLSDRFSAERPKGSFSTLEIQRTEQGDSAMYLCASSWGGETQYFGPGTRLLVL.

The gene calls are TRBV2 and TRBJ2-3; D might be TRBD2 (5 bases). The CDR3 spans 13 residues. Per germline, CDR1 SNHLY and CDR2 FYNNEI. Deletions cut 6 bases from V and 0 bases from J, with 7 bases between. The chain's CDR3 is CASRRTSTDTQYF. In nucleotides, the CDR3 is TGTGCCAGCAGGCGGACTAGCACAGATACGCAGTATTTT. The complete variable domain, with remaining parts taken from reference TRBV2 and TRBJ2-3, reads EPEVTQTPSHQVTQMGQEVILRCVPISNHLYFYWYRQILGQKVEFLVSFYNNEISEKSEIFDDQFSVERPDGSNFTLKIRSTKLEDSAMYFCASRRTSTDTQYFGPGTRLTVL.

The chain couples TRBV7-9 to TRBJ2-1, with TRBD2 matching 8 bases. The trim removed 1 base at V and 8 bases at J, leaving 4 bases unmatched. The CDR3 consists of 14 residues. Germline V gene sequence: CDR1 SEHNR, CDR2 FQNEAQ (reference sequence). CDR3: CASSLVSGGDEQFF. CDR3 DNA: TGTGCCAGCAGCTTAGTGAGCGGGGGTGATGAGCAGTTCTTC.

This clone was counted between two and nine times. The chain employs TRBV24-1 and TRBJ2-7, with 8 bases fitting TRBD2. There are 15 residues in the CDR3. CDR1 and CDR2 from the germline V gene are KGHDR and SFDVKD. V lost 4 bases to trimming and J lost 5 bases; unmatched junction nucleotides: 9. The chain's CDR3 is CATSDPAGVNHEQYF. The CDR3, as DNA: TGTGCCACCAGTGACCCAGCGGGAGTAAACCACGAGCAGTACTTC.

Comment on this clone: The same CDR3 arises from other DNA sequences in this sample as well. The gene calls are TRBV7-9 and TRBJ1-2; maybe TRBD1 (5 bases). The CDR3 has 15 residues. V was pared by 5 bases and J by 8 bases, with 21 bases between. Germline V lookup: CDR1 SEHNR, CDR2 FQNEAQ (reference sequence). This CDR3 reads CASSRRDSPGGGYTF. The CDR3 DNA follows: TGTGCCAGCAGCAGGCGAGACAGCCCAGGCGGCGGCTACACCTTC.

This clone was observed a handful of times. The chain has TRBV30 and TRBJ2-3, with TRBD2 matching 11 bases. V was clipped by 1 base and J by 3 bases; unmatched bases: 3. The CDR3 sequence is 15 residues long. Germline CDR1 and CDR2: GTSNPN and SVGIG (reference sequence). The CDR3 region has the DNA TGTGCCTGGAGTGGACTAGCGGGGTCGACAGATACGCAGTATTTT. Translation gives CAWSGLAGSTDTQYF.

This clone occurred once. The chain combines TRBV4-1 with TRBJ1-5, with 10 bases aligning to TRBD1. The CDR3 sequence is 15 residues long. Germline-derived CDR1 and CDR2 are MGHRA and YSYEKL. The V segment lost 3 bases and the J segment 5 bases; nucleotides outside the gene matches: 4. CDR3 loop: CASSQGQGQYQPQHF. The CDR3, as DNA: TGCGCCAGCAGCCAGGGACAGGGGCAGTATCAGCCCCAGCATTTT.

This chain links TRBV6-5 with TRBJ1-4; 7 bases are shared with TRBD1. Germline V CDR1 and CDR2: MNHEY, SVGAGI. With 7 bases clipped from V and 1 base from J, the junction kept 3 bases outside the gene matches. The CDR3 spans 14 residues. This CDR3 is CASNPGGTNEKLFF. The DNA of the CDR3 is TGTGCCAGCAACCCAGGGGGAACTAATGAAAAACTGTTTTTT.

The J gene is TRBJ2-4, the V gene TRBV19, with TRBD2 matching 10 bases. Losses at the gene ends were 7 bases for V and 4 bases for J; bases not matched to a gene: 13. The CDR3 sequence is 17 residues long. Germline loops: CDR1 LNHDA, CDR2 SQIVND (reference sequence). The CDR3 sequence is CASTGEVAGGEKNIQYF. The CDR3 nucleotides read TGTGCCAGTACCGGAGAGGTAGCGGGAGGCGAGAAAAACATTCAGTACTTC.

The chain is built from TRBV28 and TRBJ2-3; D remains ambiguous. This CDR3 region has 14 residues. Trimming shortened V by 5 bases and J by 6 bases, and 15 bases separated the two germline ends. Germline assignment: CDR1 MDHEN and CDR2 SYDVKM. The CDR3 reads CASSQAPGGDTQYF. The CDR3 nucleotides are TGTGCCAGCAGTCAAGCACCCGGTGGTGATACGCAGTATTTT.

V gene TRBV28 combines with J gene TRBJ1-3, with 7 bases fitting TRBD1. With 5 bases clipped from V and 2 bases from J, the junction kept 3 bases outside the gene matches. Germline V CDR1 and CDR2: MDHEN, SYDVKM. There are 14 residues in the CDR3. DNA of the CDR3: TGTGCCAGCAGTGTAACAGGGGCTGGAAACACCATATATTTT. Its translation is CASSVTGAGNTIYF.

The chain employs TRBV14 and TRBJ2-1; D ambiguous. V was pared by 0 bases and J by 9 bases, with 9 bases between. Looked up from germline, CDR1 is SGHDN and CDR2 is FVKESK. This CDR3 is 13 amino acids long. The CDR3 coding sequence is TGTGCCAGCAGCCAAGATTTCCGGAGTGAGCAGTTCTTC. It translates to CASSQDFRSEQFF.

V and J are TRBV11-2 and TRBJ2-2; the D gene is possibly TRBD2 (6 bases). There are 15 residues in the CDR3. The germline gives CDR1 SGHAT, CDR2 FQNNGV. Trimming took off 0 bases at V and 5 bases at J, with 10 bases between the two ends. CDR3 sequence reads: CASSLDWRGTGELFF. The CDR3 nucleotides are TGTGCCAGCAGCTTAGATTGGAGGGGAACCGGGGAGCTGTTTTTT.

The chain joins TRBV6-5 to TRBJ2-1; D is perhaps TRBD2 (5 bases). Germline V gives CDR1 MNHEY, CDR2 SVGAGI. The CDR3 runs 13 residues. Trimming removed 8 bases at V and 7 bases at J, with 15 bases between. CDR3 in amino acids: CASSRAGVNEQFF. CDR3 nucleotide sequence: TGTGCCAGCTCGAGGGCCGGGGTTAATGAGCAGTTCTTC.

CDR3: CASSVVPAYNEQFF. The DNA for the CDR3 is TGTGCCAGCAGCGTAGTCCCTGCCTACAATGAGCAGTTCTTC. The rearrangement joins TRBV9 to TRBJ2-1; D is unresolved. The CDR3 sequence is 14 residues long. V dropped 0 bases and J dropped 2 bases, with 6 bases sitting between them. The germline gives CDR1 SGDLS, CDR2 YYNGEE. Combining the CDR3 with reference TRBV9 and TRBJ2-1 gives the whole variable domain DSGVTQTPKHLITATGQRVTLRCSPRSGDLSVYWYQQSLDQGLQFLIQYYNGEERAKGNILERFSAQQFPDLHSELNLSSLELGDSALYFCASSVVPAYNEQFFGPGTRLTVL.

This chain links TRBV6-5 with TRBJ1-2; 7 nucleotides align to TRBD1. The trim removed 6 bases at V and 1 base at J, leaving 8 bases unmatched. Germline CDR1 reads MNHEY; CDR2 reads SVGAGI. This CDR3 comprises 15 residues. CDR3 residues: CASSPGTEINYGYTF. For the CDR3, the DNA is TGTGCCAGCAGCCCCGGGACAGAAATTAACTATGGCTACACCTTC.

The V and J genes are TRBV7-2 and TRBJ2-3, with D perhaps matching TRBD2 (6 bases). The CDR3 is made up of 14 amino acids. The V end lost 3 bases, the J end lost 2 bases, and 9 bases lay between the germline ends. Per the germline V gene, CDR1 is SGHTA and CDR2 is FQGNSA. The CDR3 protein is CASSFTGVTDTQYF. In DNA, the CDR3 is TGTGCCAGCAGCTTTACGGGGGTCACAGATACGCAGTATTTT.

The chain couples TRBV5-6 to TRBJ1-3; a possible D gene is TRBD1 (5 bases). Trimming left V 5 bases short and J 0 bases short, with 12 bases between. The CDR3 runs 15 residues. Germline CDR1 reads SGHDT; CDR2 reads YYEEEE. The CDR3 region has the DNA TGTGCCAGCAGTACGACGGACAACTCTGGAAACACCATATATTTT. Its translation: CASSTTDNSGNTIYF.

The rearrangement joins TRBV15 to TRBJ1-5; 8 positions agree with TRBD1. CDR3 length: 14 amino acids. Germline V gene data show CDR1 as LNHNV and CDR2 as YYDKDF (reference sequence). J gave up 6 bases and V 3 bases, and 4 bases lay outside the gene matches. The CDR3 nucleotides read TGTGCCACCAGCAGGGACAGGGTTATTCAGCCCCAGCATTTT. This sequence encodes CATSRDRVIQPQHF.

The V call is TRBV6-5, the J call TRBJ1-1; no definite D call. Germline CDR1 reads MNHEY; CDR2 reads SVGAGI. The CDR3 totals 13 residues. The V end lost 7 bases, the J end lost 0 bases, and 9 bases lay between the germline ends. CDR3 sequence reads: CASNRVLNTEAFF. CDR3 bases: TGTGCCAGCAACCGGGTTCTGAACACTGAAGCTTTCTTT.

V usage is TRBV7-2 and J usage is TRBJ2-1; 12 positions match TRBD2. J lost 2 bases, V lost 1 base, and 0 bases had no gene match. This CDR3 comprises 16 residues. The germline V gene has CDR1 SGHTA and CDR2 FQGNSA. CDR3 amino acids: CASSLGLAGAYNEQFF. Written as DNA, the CDR3 is TGTGCCAGCAGCTTAGGACTAGCGGGGGCCTACAATGAGCAGTTCTTC.

The chain recombines TRBV30 with TRBJ2-1; D is uncertain. The germline CDR1 and CDR2 sequences are GTSNPN and SVGIG (reference sequence). V gave up 2 bases and J gave up 6 bases, with 8 bases separating them. The CDR3 extends over 12 amino acids. The CDR3 coding sequence is TGTGCCTGGAGTCCCAGAATCAATGAGCAGTTCTTC. It codes for CAWSPRINEQFF.

The CDR3 DNA reads TGTGCCAGCAGTGTCCGGGACAGGAACTTCTGGTATTTT. Protein product: CASSVRDRNFWYF. The chain recombines TRBV28 with TRBJ2-3; 8 bases fit TRBD1. Germline V gives CDR1 MDHEN, CDR2 SYDVKM. With V trimmed by 5 bases and J by 14 bases, 12 bases remained unmatched. This CDR3 comprises 13 residues.

This rearrangement joins TRBV19 to TRBJ2-7; 7 nucleotides agree with TRBD1. With V trimmed by 4 bases and J by 5 bases, 2 bases remained unmatched. Germline CDR1 is LNHDA and CDR2 is SQIVND (reference sequence). The CDR3 has 12 residues. In nucleotides, the CDR3 is TGTGCCAGTAGTAAGACAGGGAACGAGCAGTACTTC. It is translated as CASSKTGNEQYF.